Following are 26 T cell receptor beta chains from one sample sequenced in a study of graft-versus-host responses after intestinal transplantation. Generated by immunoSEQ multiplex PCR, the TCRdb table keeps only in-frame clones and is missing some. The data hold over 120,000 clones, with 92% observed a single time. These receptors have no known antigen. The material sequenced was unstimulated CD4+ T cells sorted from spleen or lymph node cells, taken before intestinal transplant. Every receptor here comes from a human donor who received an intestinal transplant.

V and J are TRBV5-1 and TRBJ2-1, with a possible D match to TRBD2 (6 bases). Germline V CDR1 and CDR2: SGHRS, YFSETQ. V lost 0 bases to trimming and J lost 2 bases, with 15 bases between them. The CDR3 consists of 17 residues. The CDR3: CASSLAVRGGTYNEQFF. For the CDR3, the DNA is TGCGCCAGCAGCTTGGCCGTGCGGGGTGGGACCTACAATGAGCAGTTCTTC.

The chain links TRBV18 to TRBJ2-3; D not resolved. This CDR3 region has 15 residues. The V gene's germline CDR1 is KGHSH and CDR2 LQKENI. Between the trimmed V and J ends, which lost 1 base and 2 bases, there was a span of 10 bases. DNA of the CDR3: TGTGCCAGCTCACCACGTGTGGGCCACACAGATACGCAGTATTTT. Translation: CASSPRVGHTDTQYF. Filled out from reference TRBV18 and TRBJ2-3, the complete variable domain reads NAGVMQNPRHLVRRRGQEARLRCSPMKGHSHVYWYRQLPEEGLKFMVYLQKENIIDESGMPKERFSAEFPKEGPSILRIQQVVRGDSAAYFCASSPRVGHTDTQYFGPGTRLTVL.

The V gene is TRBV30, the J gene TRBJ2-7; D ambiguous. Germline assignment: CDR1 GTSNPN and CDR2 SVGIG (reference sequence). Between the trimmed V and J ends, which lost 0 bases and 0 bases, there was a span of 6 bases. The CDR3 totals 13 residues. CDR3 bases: TGTGCCTGGAGTGTAAAGGGCTCCTACGAGCAGTACTTC. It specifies CAWSVKGSYEQYF.

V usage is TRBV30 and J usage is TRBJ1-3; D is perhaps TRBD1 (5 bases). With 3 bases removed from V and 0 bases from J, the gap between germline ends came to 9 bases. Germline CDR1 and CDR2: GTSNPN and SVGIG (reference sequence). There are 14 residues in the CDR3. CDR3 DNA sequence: TGTGCCTGGAGAACAGGAGGCTCTGGAAACACCATATATTTT. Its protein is CAWRTGGSGNTIYF.

CDR3 loop: CASSQEGGGPDRSEQYF. In DNA, the CDR3 is TGTGCCAGCAGCCAAGAAGGAGGGGGGCCAGACCGGAGCGAGCAGTACTTC. The J gene is TRBJ2-7, the V gene TRBV4-2; D may match TRBD1 or TRBD2 (6 bases each). The CDR3 loop spans 17 amino acids. Germline V lookup: CDR1 LGHNA, CDR2 YNFKEQ. V was pared by 0 bases and J by 6 bases, with 21 bases between.

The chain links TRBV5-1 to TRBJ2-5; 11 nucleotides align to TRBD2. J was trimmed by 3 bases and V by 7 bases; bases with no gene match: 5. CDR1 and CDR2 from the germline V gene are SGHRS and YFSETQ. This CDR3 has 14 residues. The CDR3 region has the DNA TGCGCCAGCTTACCGGGACTAGCGGAAGAGACCCAGTACTTC. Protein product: CASLPGLAEETQYF. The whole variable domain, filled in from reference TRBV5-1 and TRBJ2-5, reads KAGVTQTPRYLIKTRGQQVTLSCSPISGHRSVSWYQQTPGQGLQFLFEYFSETQRNKGNFPGRFSGRQFSNSRSEMNVSTLELGDSALYLCASLPGLAEETQYFGPGTRLLVL.

Here the CDR3 DNA reads TGTGCCAGCAGTCCCCCTGGGGACAGGGGCGAGCAGTACTTC. It is translated as CASSPPGDRGEQYF. The V gene is TRBV27, the J gene TRBJ2-7; 10 positions agree with TRBD1. This CDR3 spans 14 amino acids. Germline-derived CDR1 and CDR2 are MNHEY and SMNVEV (reference sequence). Trimming at V came to 5 bases and at J to 6 bases, leaving 7 bases not matched to a gene.

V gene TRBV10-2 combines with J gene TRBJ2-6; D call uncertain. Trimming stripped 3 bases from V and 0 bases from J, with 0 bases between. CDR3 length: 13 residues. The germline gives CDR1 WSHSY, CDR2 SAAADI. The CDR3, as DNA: TGCGCCAGCAGTGACTCTGGGGCCAACGTCCTGACTTTC. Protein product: CASSDSGANVLTF.

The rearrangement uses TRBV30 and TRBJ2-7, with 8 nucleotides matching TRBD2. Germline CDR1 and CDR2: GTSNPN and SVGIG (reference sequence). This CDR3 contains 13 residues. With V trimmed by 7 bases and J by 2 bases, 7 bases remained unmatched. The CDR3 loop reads CASSARGAYEQYF. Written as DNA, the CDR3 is TGTGCCTCCTCGGCGCGGGGGGCCTACGAGCAGTACTTC. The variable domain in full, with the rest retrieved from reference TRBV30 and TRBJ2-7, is SQTIHQWPATLVQPVGSPLSLECTVEGTSNPNLYWYRQAAGRGLQLLFYSVGIGQISSEVPQNLSASRPQDRQFILSSKKLLLSDSGFYLCASSARGAYEQYFGPGTRLTVT.

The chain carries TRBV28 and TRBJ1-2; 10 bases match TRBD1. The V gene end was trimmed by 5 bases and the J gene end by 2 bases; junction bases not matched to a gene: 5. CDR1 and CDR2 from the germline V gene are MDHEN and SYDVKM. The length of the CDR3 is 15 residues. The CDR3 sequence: CASSPRTGGNYGYTF. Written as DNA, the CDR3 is TGTGCCAGCAGTCCTCGGACAGGGGGGAACTATGGCTACACCTTC.

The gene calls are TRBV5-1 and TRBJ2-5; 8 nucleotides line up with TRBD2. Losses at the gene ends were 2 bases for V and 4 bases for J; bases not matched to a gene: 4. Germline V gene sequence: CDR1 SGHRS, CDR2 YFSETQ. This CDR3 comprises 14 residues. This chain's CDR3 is CASSLSGSPETQYF. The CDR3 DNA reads TGCGCCAGCAGCTTAAGCGGGAGCCCAGAGACCCAGTACTTC.

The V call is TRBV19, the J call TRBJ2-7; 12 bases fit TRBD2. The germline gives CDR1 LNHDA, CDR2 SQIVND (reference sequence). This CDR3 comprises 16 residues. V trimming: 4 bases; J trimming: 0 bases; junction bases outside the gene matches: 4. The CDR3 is CASSRTSGRNSYEQYF. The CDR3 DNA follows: TGTGCCAGTAGTAGAACTAGCGGGAGGAACTCCTACGAGCAGTACTTC.

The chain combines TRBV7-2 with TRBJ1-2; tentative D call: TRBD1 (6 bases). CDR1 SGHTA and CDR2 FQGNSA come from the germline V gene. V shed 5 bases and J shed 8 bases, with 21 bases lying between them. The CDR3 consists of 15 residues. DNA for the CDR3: TGTGCCAGCAGCGTAGACCTTCAGGGGCTGCGGGGCTACACCTTC. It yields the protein CASSVDLQGLRGYTF.

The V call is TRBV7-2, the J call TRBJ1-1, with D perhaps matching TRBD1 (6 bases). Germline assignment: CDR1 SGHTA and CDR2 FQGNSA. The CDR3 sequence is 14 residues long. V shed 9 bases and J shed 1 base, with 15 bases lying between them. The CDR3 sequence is CASNIRGANTEAFF. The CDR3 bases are TGTGCCAGTAATATCAGGGGTGCGAACACTGAAGCTTTCTTT. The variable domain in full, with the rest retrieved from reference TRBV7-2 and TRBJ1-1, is GAGVSQSPSNKVTEKGKDVELRCDPISGHTALYWYRQSLGQGLEFLIYFQGNSAPDKSGLPSDRFSAERTGGSVSTLTIQRTQQEDSAVYLCASNIRGANTEAFFGQGTRLTVV.

For the CDR3, the DNA is TGTGCCAGCAGCGTATTCGGGGAACATGGCTACACCTTC. This codes for CASSVFGEHGYTF. The rearrangement links TRBV9 to TRBJ1-2; D not certain. In germline, CDR1 is SGDLS, CDR2 YYNGEE. V shed 1 base and J shed 6 bases, with 10 bases lying between them. The CDR3 sequence is 13 residues long.

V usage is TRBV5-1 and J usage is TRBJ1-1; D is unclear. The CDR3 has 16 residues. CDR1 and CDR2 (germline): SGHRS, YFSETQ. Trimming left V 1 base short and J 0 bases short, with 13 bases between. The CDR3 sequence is CASSLIPPEVNTEAFF. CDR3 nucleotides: TGCGCCAGCAGCTTGATTCCCCCCGAGGTGAACACTGAAGCTTTCTTT.

CDR3 amino acids: CASSFLAGAYEQYF. The CDR3 DNA reads as TGTGCCAGCAGTTTCCTAGCGGGAGCCTACGAGCAGTACTTC. The chain couples TRBV27 to TRBJ2-7; TRBD2 matches at 10 bases. This CDR3 contains 14 residues. Trimming cost V 3 bases and J 2 bases; bases outside gene matches: 1. CDR1 is MNHEY and CDR2 is SMNVEV in the germline V gene (reference sequence).

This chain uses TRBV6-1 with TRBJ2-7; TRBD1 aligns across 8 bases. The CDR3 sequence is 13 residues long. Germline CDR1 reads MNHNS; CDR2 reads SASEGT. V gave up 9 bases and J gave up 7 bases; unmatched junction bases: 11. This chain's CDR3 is CASRQGPVWEQYF. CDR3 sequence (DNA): TGTGCCAGTCGACAGGGGCCCGTATGGGAGCAGTACTTC.

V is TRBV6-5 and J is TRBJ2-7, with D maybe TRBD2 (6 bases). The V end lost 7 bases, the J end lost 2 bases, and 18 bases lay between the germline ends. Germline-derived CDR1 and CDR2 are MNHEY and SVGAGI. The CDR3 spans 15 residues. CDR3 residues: CASTPGLLATYEQYF. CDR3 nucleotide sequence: TGTGCCAGCACTCCGGGACTCCTAGCGACCTACGAGCAGTACTTC.

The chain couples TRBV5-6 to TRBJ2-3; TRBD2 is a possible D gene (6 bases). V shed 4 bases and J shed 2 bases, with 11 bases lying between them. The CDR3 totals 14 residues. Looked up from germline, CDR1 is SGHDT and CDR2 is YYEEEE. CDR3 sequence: CASSPGLTTDTQYF. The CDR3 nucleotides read TGTGCCAGCAGCCCGGGACTTACCACAGATACGCAGTATTTT.

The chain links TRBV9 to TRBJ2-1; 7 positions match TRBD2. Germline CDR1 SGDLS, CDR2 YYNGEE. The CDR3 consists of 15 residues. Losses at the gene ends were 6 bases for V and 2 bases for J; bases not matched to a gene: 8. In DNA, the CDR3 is TGTGCCAGCACCGCGGGGGAGAACCCCTACAATGAGCAGTTCTTC. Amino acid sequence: CASTAGENPYNEQFF. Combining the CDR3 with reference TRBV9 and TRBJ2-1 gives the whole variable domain DSGVTQTPKHLITATGQRVTLRCSPRSGDLSVYWYQQSLDQGLQFLIQYYNGEERAKGNILERFSAQQFPDLHSELNLSSLELGDSALYFCASTAGENPYNEQFFGPGTRLTVL.

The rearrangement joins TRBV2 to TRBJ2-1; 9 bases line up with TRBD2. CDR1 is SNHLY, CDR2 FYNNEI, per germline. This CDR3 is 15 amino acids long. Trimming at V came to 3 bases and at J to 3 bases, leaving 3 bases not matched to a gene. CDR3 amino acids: CASSEYSGSYNEQFF. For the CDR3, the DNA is TGTGCCAGCAGTGAGTATAGCGGGAGCTACAATGAGCAGTTCTTC.

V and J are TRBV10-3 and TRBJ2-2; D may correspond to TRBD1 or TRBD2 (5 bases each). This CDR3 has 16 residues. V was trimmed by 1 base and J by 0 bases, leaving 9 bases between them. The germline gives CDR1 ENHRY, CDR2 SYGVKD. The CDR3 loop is CAISEFGTSNTGELFF. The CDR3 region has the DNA TGTGCCATCAGTGAGTTTGGGACCTCGAACACCGGGGAGCTGTTTTTT.

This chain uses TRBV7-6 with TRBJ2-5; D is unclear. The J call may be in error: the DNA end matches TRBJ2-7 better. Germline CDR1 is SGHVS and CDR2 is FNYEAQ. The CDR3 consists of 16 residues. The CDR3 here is CASSFSKEGVSYEQYF. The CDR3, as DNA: TGTGCCAGCAGCTTCTCCAAGGAAGGCGTATCCTACGAGCAGTACTTC.

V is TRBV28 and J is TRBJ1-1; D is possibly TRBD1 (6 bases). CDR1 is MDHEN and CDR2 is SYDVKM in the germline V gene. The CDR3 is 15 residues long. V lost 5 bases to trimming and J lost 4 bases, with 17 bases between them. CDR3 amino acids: CASSRRGWGPTEAFF. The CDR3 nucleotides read TGTGCCAGCAGTAGAAGGGGGTGGGGTCCCACTGAAGCTTTCTTT. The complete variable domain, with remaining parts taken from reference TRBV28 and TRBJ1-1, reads DVKVTQSSRYLVKRTGEKVFLECVQDMDHENMFWYRQDPGLGLRLIYFSYDVKMKEKGDIPEGYSVSREKKERFSLILESASTNQTSMYLCASSRRGWGPTEAFFGQGTRLTVV.

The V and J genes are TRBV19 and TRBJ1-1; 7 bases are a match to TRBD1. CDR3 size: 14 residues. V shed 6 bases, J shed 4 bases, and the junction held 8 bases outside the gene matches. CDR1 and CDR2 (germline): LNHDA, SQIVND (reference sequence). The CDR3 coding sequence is TGTGCCAGTAGCCCGACAGGGTTAGGCACTGAAGCTTTCTTT. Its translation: CASSPTGLGTEAFF.